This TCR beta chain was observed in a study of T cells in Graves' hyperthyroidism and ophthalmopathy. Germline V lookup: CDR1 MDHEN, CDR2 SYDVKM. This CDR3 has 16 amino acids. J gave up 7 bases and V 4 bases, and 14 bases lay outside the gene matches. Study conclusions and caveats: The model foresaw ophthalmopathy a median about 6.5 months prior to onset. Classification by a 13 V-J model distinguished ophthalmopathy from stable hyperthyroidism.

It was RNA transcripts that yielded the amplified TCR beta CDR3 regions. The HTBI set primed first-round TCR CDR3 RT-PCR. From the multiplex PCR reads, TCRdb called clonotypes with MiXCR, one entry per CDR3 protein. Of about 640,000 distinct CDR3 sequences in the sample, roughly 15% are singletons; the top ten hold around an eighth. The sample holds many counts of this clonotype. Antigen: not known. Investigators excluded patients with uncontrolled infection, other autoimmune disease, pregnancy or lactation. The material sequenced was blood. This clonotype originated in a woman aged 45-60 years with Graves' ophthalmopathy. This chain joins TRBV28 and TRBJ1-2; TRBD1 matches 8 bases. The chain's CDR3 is CASSSPGDRIFRGYTF. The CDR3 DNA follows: TGTGCCAGCAGTTCCCCCGGGGACAGGATCTTCCGTGGCTACACCTTC.